This T cell receptor (beta chain) comes out of a study of response to subunit inactivated influenza vaccine. TCRdb ran MiXCR on the RT-PCR reads and lists one entry per CDR3 protein. Seen here are hundreds of thousands of distinct CDR3 sequences, 14% observed once, and the top ten hold about 7.6%. V lost 2 bases, J lost 5 bases, and 13 bases lay in between. Germline-derived CDR1 and CDR2 are LGHDT and YNNKEL (reference sequence). This CDR3 has 14 amino acids. This sequence was found in a man aged 45 to 65 who received an inactivated influenza vaccine. The V call is TRBV3-1, the J call TRBJ2-7, with D perhaps being TRBD1 or TRBD2 (5 bases each). The sample here was PBMCs from blood, taken around two weeks before vaccination. DNA for the CDR3: TGTGCCAGCAGCCAAAACACTCGGGGCCACGAGCAGTACTTC. Translating gives CASSQNTRGHEQYF.